These 32 T cell receptor beta chains originate from one sample sequenced in a study of regulatory T cells in long-lasting Graves disease. Construction of TCR beta libraries relied on iRepertoire HTBI primers and on Arm-PCR targeting CDR3 regions. TCRdb independently ran MiXCR on the multiplex PCR reads; one entry per CDR3 protein. The table lists about 290,000 distinct CDR3 sequences, around a fifth of them singletons. Indicated time point: persistent/refractory GD, antithyroid drugs over 5 years with positive TRAb. Generation of the TCR library employed RNA extracted from PBMCs. This specimen consisted of peripheral blood mononuclear cells (PBMCs), obtained when the disease was refractory, from a patient treated with antithyroid drugs. These receptors came from a female donor with Graves disease.

This clonotype appeared many times. The gene calls are TRBV20-1 and TRBJ2-7, with 11 bases fitting TRBD2. Trimming removed 0 bases from V and 3 bases from J; junction bases left unmatched: 7. Germline CDR1 is DFQATT and CDR2 is SNEGSKA (reference sequence). This CDR3 comprises 16 residues. This CDR3 reads CSARDLAGGGGYEQYF. CDR3 coding DNA: TGCAGTGCTAGAGATCTAGCGGGGGGAGGAGGCTACGAGCAGTACTTC.

Many counts were recorded for this clonotype. The chain carries TRBV6-5 and TRBJ2-7; D is undetermined. The CDR3 is made up of 14 amino acids. V lost 2 bases and J lost 3, with 11 bases in between. Germline loops: CDR1 MNHEY, CDR2 SVGAGI. The CDR3 reads CASSYDPAVYEQYF. In nucleotides, the CDR3 is TGTGCCAGCAGTTACGACCCCGCCGTCTACGAGCAGTACTTC.

This clonotype was observed a handful of times. The chain couples TRBV6-5 to TRBJ2-6, with D perhaps matching TRBD2 (5 bases). The CDR3 covers 18 residues. V shed 2 bases and J shed 2 bases, with 16 bases lying between them. Germline values: CDR1 MNHEY, CDR2 SVGAGI. CDR3 sequence reads: CASSYRRPGSAGANVLTF. DNA of the CDR3: TGTGCCAGCAGTTACCGGCGGCCGGGGTCAGCTGGGGCCAACGTCCTGACTTTC.

The chain uses TRBV12-3 or TRBV12-4 and TRBJ2-7; 8 nucleotides line up with TRBD1. This CDR3 comprises 15 residues. V trimming: 8 bases; J trimming: 6 bases; junction bases outside the gene matches: 15. The CDR3 DNA is TGTGCCAGCGGCTCCTCGAGGACAGGGCCCCGCGAGCAGTACTTC. As protein: CASGSSRTGPREQYF.

The rearrangement joins TRBV3-1 to TRBJ2-7; no definite D call. V was pared by 1 base and J by 2 bases, with 9 bases between. The CDR3 spans 14 residues. CDR1 LGHDT and CDR2 YNNKEL come from the germline V gene (reference sequence). The CDR3: CASSQVNSPYEQYF. CDR3 nucleotide sequence: TGTGCCAGCAGCCAAGTTAACTCCCCCTACGAGCAGTACTTC.

As for this clonotype: Sequence at one end of the junction differs from germline and may be a read error. The chain is built from TRBV7-2 and TRBJ2-5; 7 bases agree with TRBD2. The germline V gene has CDR1 SGHTA and CDR2 FQGNSA. This CDR3 comprises 13 residues. CDR3 region: CASSFGEGETRYF. The CDR3 bases are TGTGCCAGCAGCTTTGGGGAGGGAGAGACCCGGTACTTC.

This clonotype was counted only a few times. The rearrangement uses TRBV6-2 or TRBV6-3 and TRBJ2-3; possibly TRBD1 for D (5 bases). Trimming removed 8 bases at V and 0 bases at J, with 9 bases between. Germline V lookup: CDR1 MNHEY, CDR2 SVGEGT. The CDR3 has 13 residues. CDR3 nucleotides: TGTGCCAGCGGCAGGGCTAGCACAGATACGCAGTATTTT. Amino acid sequence: CASGRASTDTQYF.

There are a few counts of this clonotype. The V and J genes are TRBV24-1 and TRBJ2-1; D is unclear. This CDR3 spans 12 amino acids. Per germline, CDR1 KGHDR and CDR2 SFDVKD. V was shortened by 0 bases and J by 6 bases, with 2 bases between the two germline ends. The DNA for the CDR3 is TGTGCCACCAGTGATTTGAGCAATGAGCAGTTCTTC. The encoded protein is CATSDLSNEQFF.

V and J are TRBV27 and TRBJ1-2; D is possibly TRBD1 (6 bases). The germline CDR1 and CDR2 sequences are MNHEY and SMNVEV (reference sequence). This CDR3 is 16 amino acids long. Between the trimmed V and J ends, which lost 4 bases and 2 bases, there was a span of 17 bases. The CDR3 nucleotides are TGTGCCAGCAGTTCCCACAATAACAGGGTGAACTATGGCTACACCTTC. This sequence encodes CASSSHNNRVNYGYTF.

V gene TRBV4-2 combines with J gene TRBJ2-2, with a possible D match to TRBD2 (6 bases). The length of the CDR3 is 18 residues. V was clipped by 2 bases and J by 1 base, with 17 bases between them. Looked up from germline, CDR1 is LGHNA and CDR2 is YNFKEQ. CDR3 protein: CASSQIGSGRENTGELFF. CDR3 DNA sequence: TGTGCCAGCAGCCAAATAGGTAGCGGTAGGGAGAACACCGGGGAGCTGTTTTTT.

The chain recombines TRBV9 with TRBJ2-7, with 8 bases that match TRBD1. CDR3 size: 12 residues. Trimming took 3 bases from V and 10 from J; bases not matched to a gene: 6. Germline values: CDR1 SGDLS, CDR2 YYNGEE. Here the CDR3 reads CASSADRGQQYF. The CDR3 nucleotides are TGTGCCAGCAGCGCAGACAGGGGCCAACAGTACTTC.

This clonotype appeared many times. The chain couples TRBV7-2 to TRBJ2-7, with D possibly matching TRBD1 (5 bases). Trimming cost V 5 bases and J 4 bases, with 15 bases left between them. This CDR3 contains 14 residues. Germline V gives CDR1 SGHTA, CDR2 FQGNSA. CDR3 DNA sequence: TGTGCCAGCAGCCACTTGGGGCCTGGGTACGAGCAGTACTTC. It codes for CASSHLGPGYEQYF.

This clonotype was seen many times. The chain carries TRBV7-9 and TRBJ2-7; no clear D. Germline V CDR1 and CDR2: SEHNR, FQNEAQ (reference sequence). The CDR3 runs to 14 residues. V lost 5 bases and J lost 2, with 13 bases in between. The CDR3 DNA is TGTGCCAGCAGCCCCCGTAGGGCTACCTACGAGCAGTACTTC. Its protein is CASSPRRATYEQYF. Full variable domain (remainder filled in from reference TRBV7-9 and TRBJ2-7): DTGVSQNPRHKITKRGQNVTFRCDPISEHNRLYWYRQTLGQGPEFLTYFQNEAQLEKSRLLSDRFSAERPKGSFSTLEIQRTEQGDSAMYLCASSPRRATYEQYFGPGTRLTVT.

Only one count was recorded for this clonotype. This may arise from a read error, as a much more abundant clone is one base away. The V gene is TRBV28, the J gene TRBJ2-7; possible D gene TRBD2, 6 bases. Germline V gene data show CDR1 as MDHEN and CDR2 as SYDVKM. This CDR3 contains 15 residues. CDR3 nucleotides: TGTGCCAGCAGTTTGGACGGGGGAATGGGCTACGGGCAGTACTTC. Encoded protein: CASSLDGGMGYGQYF.

The rearrangement uses TRBV9 and TRBJ2-5, with 8 nucleotides matching TRBD2. Trimming removed 0 bases from V and 5 bases from J; junction bases left unmatched: 9. Germline CDR1 is SGDLS and CDR2 is YYNGEE. The CDR3 extends over 16 amino acids. For the CDR3, the DNA is TGTGCCAGCAGCGTAGGCGAAGCGGGAGTCGGTGAGACCCAGTACTTC. Translating it yields CASSVGEAGVGETQYF.

CDR3 nucleotides: TGTGCCATCAGACCGACAGGGGAGCAAGAGACCCAGTACTTC. Its protein product is CAIRPTGEQETQYF. The genes are TRBV10-3 and TRBJ2-5; 8 bases are a match to TRBD1. The CDR3 covers 14 residues. V was clipped by 6 bases and J by 2 bases; unmatched bases: 5. The V gene's germline CDR1 is ENHRY and CDR2 SYGVKD.

This clonotype was recorded a few times. The chain recombines TRBV28 with TRBJ1-1; D is unresolved. Germline CDR1 MDHEN, CDR2 SYDVKM. V lost 3 bases, J lost 4 bases, and 9 bases lay in between. CDR3 length: 13 residues. The CDR3: CASSFGLTTEAFF. CDR3 nucleotides: TGTGCCAGCAGTTTCGGCCTTACCACTGAAGCTTTCTTT.

The chain employs TRBV4-2 and TRBJ1-4; no reliable D call. Per germline, CDR1 LGHNA and CDR2 YNFKEQ. The V and J ends lost 3 bases and 5 bases respectively, with 10 bases between them. This CDR3 is built from 14 residues. The CDR3: CASSQPELNEKLFF. CDR3 nucleotide sequence: TGTGCCAGCAGCCAGCCCGAGTTGAATGAAAAACTGTTTTTT.

This clonotype was counted ten times or more. The chain couples TRBV28 to TRBJ2-5, with a tentative D call TRBD1 (6 bases). V lost 2 bases and J lost 8, with 30 bases in between. The CDR3 sequence is 19 residues long. Germline lookup yields CDR1 MDHEN and CDR2 SYDVKM. CDR3 nucleotide sequence: TGTGCCAGCAGTTTACTCTTGGGGGCGCGGGTGGGCAAGCCAACCACCCAGTACTTC. Protein: CASSLLLGARVGKPTTQYF.

This sequence joins TRBV6-2 or TRBV6-3 and TRBJ2-2; 8 nucleotides align to TRBD1. V lost 6 bases to trimming and J lost 5 bases; unmatched junction nucleotides: 11. Per the germline V gene, CDR1 is MNHEY and CDR2 is SVGEGT. The CDR3 loop spans 16 amino acids. The CDR3 DNA is TGTGCCAGCAGCTGGGGACAGGAGATTTTTACCGGGGAGCTGTTTTTT. This translates into CASSWGQEIFTGELFF.

This clonotype has just a few counts. The rearrangement joins TRBV7-2 to TRBJ2-6, with TRBD2 matching 8 bases. After removal of 2 bases from V and 0 bases from J, the junction contained 6 bases not matched to a gene. The V gene's germline CDR1 is SGHTA and CDR2 FQGNSA. The CDR3 loop spans 18 amino acids. In nucleotides, the CDR3 is TGTGCCAGCAGCTTATTAGCGGGATGGGACTCTGGGGCCAACGTCCTGACTTTC. Protein sequence: CASSLLAGWDSGANVLTF.

Only a few counts were recorded for this clonotype. The rearrangement links TRBV6-2 or TRBV6-3 to TRBJ1-5; perhaps TRBD1 as D (6 bases). CDR1 is MNHEY, CDR2 SVGEGT, per germline. The CDR3 runs to 14 residues. Trimming removed 7 bases from V and 5 bases from J, with 15 bases in between. CDR3 DNA sequence: TGTGCCAGCACCGGGACACCAGCCCATCAGCCCCAGCATTTT. Protein sequence: CASTGTPAHQPQHF.

A remark on this clonotype: A much larger clone lies a single base off, so this may be a read error. The J gene is TRBJ2-2, the V gene TRBV24-1; 10 nucleotides match TRBD2. Germline V gives CDR1 KGHDR, CDR2 SFDVKD. Trimming took 3 bases from V and 5 from J; bases not matched to a gene: 8. The CDR3 spans 17 residues. The CDR3 DNA reads TGTGCCACCAGTGATGGGGCTAGCGGGAGTGTAACCGGGGAGCTGTTTTTT. It is translated as CATSDGASGSVTGELFF.

The chain is built from TRBV3-1 and TRBJ2-6; 7 positions agree with TRBD2. The germline V gene has CDR1 LGHDT and CDR2 YNNKEL (reference sequence). CDR3 length: 18 amino acids. V lost 7 bases, J lost 0 bases, and 12 bases stayed unmatched. The CDR3 loop reads CASTSEGGSSSGANVLTF. CDR3 coding DNA: TGTGCCAGCACCTCCGAGGGAGGGTCCTCCTCTGGGGCCAACGTCCTGACTTTC.

Many counts were recorded for this clonotype. V gene TRBV20-1 combines with J gene TRBJ1-5, with D uncertain. Per the germline V gene, CDR1 is DFQATT and CDR2 is SNEGSKA (reference sequence). The CDR3 is 13 amino acids. V was shortened by 5 bases and J by 5 bases, with 13 bases between the two germline ends. The CDR3 protein is CSARDKYDQPQHF. For the CDR3, the DNA is TGCAGTGCTCGTGACAAGTATGATCAGCCCCAGCATTTT.

The sample holds one count of this clonotype. The chain carries TRBV28 and TRBJ2-1, with D possibly being TRBD2 (6 bases). This CDR3 has 15 residues. V lost 6 bases to trimming and J lost 4 bases, with 16 bases between them. Germline CDR1 reads MDHEN; CDR2 reads SYDVKM. The CDR3 DNA reads TGTGCCAGCAGCCTACTTAGGGGAGGTTACAATGAGCAGTTCTTC. Residues: CASSLLRGGYNEQFF.

This clonotype was counted a few times. The rearrangement uses TRBV30 and TRBJ1-2; D is unresolved. Germline V gives CDR1 GTSNPN, CDR2 SVGIG (reference sequence). The CDR3 is 13 residues long. V dropped 6 bases and J dropped 2 bases, with 13 bases sitting between them. CDR3 DNA sequence: TGTGCCTGCACCCCCGGGAAAAACTATGGCTACACCTTC. This encodes CACTPGKNYGYTF.

This clonotype was seen a handful of times. The V and J genes are TRBV19 and TRBJ2-7, with D perhaps matching TRBD1 (5 bases). Germline V gene lookup returns CDR1 LNHDA and CDR2 SQIVND (reference sequence). Trimming shortened V by 4 bases and J by 2 bases, and 9 bases separated the two germline ends. CDR3 length: 13 amino acids. Here the CDR3 reads CASSNTGTYEQYF. The CDR3 DNA reads TGTGCCAGTAGTAACACAGGCACCTACGAGCAGTACTTC.

The V call is TRBV20-1, the J call TRBJ2-5, with TRBD2 matching 9 bases. Looked up from germline, CDR1 is DFQATT and CDR2 is SNEGSKA (reference sequence). The CDR3 has 16 residues. Unmatched junction bases numbered 17, after V lost 6 bases and J lost 6 bases. The CDR3 loop is CSARRASGMVLQTQYF. CDR3 nucleotide sequence: TGCAGTGCCCGCAGGGCTAGCGGGATGGTATTACAGACCCAGTACTTC.

This clonotype came up a few times. The chain has TRBV18 and TRBJ1-5; D is unclear. Germline CDR1 KGHSH, CDR2 LQKENI. With 3 bases removed from V and 2 bases from J, the gap between germline ends came to 11 bases. The CDR3 is 15 amino acids. The CDR3 loop reads CASSPTVGGNQPQHF. The DNA of the CDR3 is TGTGCCAGCTCACCCACCGTCGGGGGCAATCAGCCCCAGCATTTT.

J is TRBJ2-7 and V is TRBV5-1; 9 bases map to TRBD1. The CDR3 has 14 residues. From germline, CDR1 is SGHRS and CDR2 YFSETQ. After removal of 4 bases from V and 4 bases from J, the junction contained 6 bases not matched to a gene. The CDR3 sequence: CASSPRTGEYEQYF. As DNA, the CDR3 is TGCGCCAGCAGCCCGCGGACAGGGGAGTACGAGCAGTACTTC. Complete variable domain (other parts from reference TRBV5-1 and TRBJ2-7): KAGVTQTPRYLIKTRGQQVTLSCSPISGHRSVSWYQQTPGQGLQFLFEYFSETQRNKGNFPGRFSGRQFSNSRSEMNVSTLELGDSALYLCASSPRTGEYEQYFGPGTRLTVT.

The chain is built from TRBV30 and TRBJ1-4; D may be TRBD1 (5 bases). The CDR3 covers 13 residues. The germline V gene encodes CDR1 GTSNPN and CDR2 SVGIG (reference sequence). Trimming took 2 bases from V and 4 from J, leaving 8 bases between them. The CDR3 nucleotides are TGTGCCTGGAGTCCAGGGCATAATGAAAAACTGTTTTTT. This gives the protein CAWSPGHNEKLFF.